This T cell receptor beta chain derives from a study of cytomegalovirus exposure and HLA in healthy donors (dated by TCRdb to between 2016 and 2019). In terms of the full investigation: An earlier analysis of several hundred of the donors reported approximately 280 Gb of sequence data and about 120 million unique TCR beta sequences obtained from around 190 million T cells. Among some 400 genotyped donors of the cohort, an average of around 220,000 unique TCR beta nucleotide sequences was sequenced per donor, of which 15% to 20% were non-productive. Roughly 5 DR-DQ haplotypes were handled as single units for association and clustering because linkage in the cohort was strong. In a later genetic analysis, genome-wide SNP genotypes for about 55% of the roughly 670 donors were used, and that subset was treated as a discovery cohort. The study combined high-throughput TCR immunosequencing, statistical association of individual TCRs with disease status, and machine learning to predict cytomegalovirus infection status. The study aimed to test whether signatures of past pathogen exposure could be identified by cataloging public T cell receptors. Besides the first cohort of roughly 700 subjects, a separate validation cohort made up of some 110 different subjects was used. An early release covering around 630 HLA-typed donors comprised roughly 300 gigabases of sequencing data and approximately 80 million unique TCR sequences. HLA typing covered class I and class II loci at four-digit resolution. Rather than drawing on any new phenotypic data, the later analysis identified candidate immune exposures from TCR beta sequences and the way those sequences occurred across donors. The genetic ancestry cluster associated with self-reported Caucasian donors included roughly 84% of the 398 genotyped donors. The number of donors typed differed by locus, with about 629-630 for A, B, C, DRB1 and DQB1, roughly 520 for DQA1, about 610 for DPA1, and 450 to 480 for DPB1. To study patterns of TCR occurrence, a later analysis re-analyzed previously published TCR beta repertoires from just over 650 donors and added high-resolution HLA genotyping. An earlier analysis of around 580 of the donors used high-throughput TCR beta sequencing to judge whether each TCR beta V gene segment behaved as functional or pseudogenic. All discovery cohort repertoires had been generated using a single sequencing platform. The study profiled the T cell repertoires of 500 to 800 subjects by immunosequencing and related them to cytomegalovirus serostatus. Donor age, sex, ethnicity and CMV serostatus were compiled alongside the repertoire data. Beyond this particular receptor, the publication reports: The only immune exposure information available for the cohort was CMV serostatus. A cluster of highly shared sequence variants was judged likely to be a technical artifact of the sequencing pipeline. Assigning TCR associations to individual alleles was difficult when HLA alleles, especially DR and DQ, strongly co-occurred. Linkage disequilibrium might explain the correlated functional status among segregating V segments, but an unknown experimental factor could not be excluded. The classifier was reported to diagnose cytomegalovirus status with high specificity and sensitivity in both the original and validation cohorts. An earlier analysis of some 560 of the donors showed that most TCR beta V segments appeared in productive rearrangements either about 90% or about 30% of the time, which broadly matched IMGT annotations. A further reported finding was that TCR beta sequences accurately predicted the HLA-A and HLA-B alleles for most subjects in the first cohort. In a later analysis, several top co-occurrence clusters were reported to appear linked to parvovirus B19, influenza, CMV and Epstein-Barr virus. Sequencing depth was assumed to be roughly uniform across donors in the presence/absence analyses, though that assumption may not hold. Across donors, most TCR sequences were observed very rarely, whereas some public TCRs were present in many individuals. At a false discovery rate of 0.05, a later analysis linked fewer than 20,000 TCR beta sequences to specific HLA alleles. A few of the identified cytomegalovirus-associated TCR beta chains were confirmed in vitro to be specific for cytomegalovirus antigens. HLA typing was unavailable for some donors at each locus, so association tests used only the typed subset. V-gene and J-gene trimming of TCR beta chains was associated with a missense DCLRE1C variant in a later genetic analysis, and the association was replicated in an independent cohort. The cohort was sequenced for TCR beta chains only, and without alpha or paired-chain data the features that could be detected were limited. Because counts were too low, 15 or so rarely observed V segments, including chromosome 9 orphons, were excluded from the earlier analysis of around 640 of the donors. A later analysis found that most CMV-associated TCR beta chains appeared HLA-restricted, with HLA associations seemingly driven largely by CMV exposure. A later analysis found that HLA-associated TCR beta chains were more clonally expanded and had lower generation probabilities than equally common non-associated chains. The authors suggested that the approach could potentially be generalized to other disease states and immunological phenotypes. Because the 87-base-pair reads could not distinguish some IMGT-functional V segments, including TRBV6-2 and TRBV6-3, those segments were excluded. In a later analysis, TCR association rates were found to vary across HLA loci, with the most associated TCRs seen for DRB1 alleles and the fewest for HLA-C alleles. In the study, approximately 160 TCR beta chains were listed as associated with cytomegalovirus. According to a later genetic analysis, donors in an Asian-associated ancestry cluster had fewer N-insertions in productive TCRs than the approximately 650-donor mean.

From the germline V gene (reference sequence), CDR1 is PRHDT and CDR2 is FYEKMQ. Spanning cysteine to phenylalanine, the CDR3 consists of 13 amino acids. Only the CDR3 DNA stays, 39 bases, in frame from base 1. V sheds 5 bases and J sheds 10 bases, leaving 16 bases between their ends. This clone has a single count. This clone's antigen is unknown. Nothing much larger sits one base from this clone, and base qualities are not available. The cohort comprised more than 550 healthy bone marrow donors. At the time of sampling, all cohort members were nominally healthy, though unrecorded immune exposures were likely present. The donor tested CMV seronegative, placing the donor among the 350 or so seronegative members of the cohort. A peripheral blood sample was collected from each donor, and TCR beta sequencing was performed on peripheral blood mononuclear cells. The Qiagen DNeasy Blood Extraction Kit was used to extract genomic DNA from the blood cell samples.

The library came from the immunoSEQ multiplex PCR assay. For the multiplex PCR, a mixture combining 60 forward primers for TCR Vbeta segments and 13 reverse primers for TCR Jbeta segments was used. Amplification of the CDR3 region of rearranged TCR beta genes was performed with a multiplex PCR assay on genomic DNA. The Illumina HiSeq System was used to sequence the amplified TCR beta libraries as 87-base-pair reads. The authors processed their data as follows. In a later analysis, around 80 million unique TCR beta chains were counted across the roughly 670 repertoires, and roughly 11 million of these chains were shared by at least two donors. A nearest-neighbor algorithm error-corrected the raw reads and collapsed the reads into unique sequences, merging closely related sequences to remove PCR and sequencing errors. Alignment of CDR3 sequences to IMGT reference sequences was used to assign V, D and J gene segments. For a sequence to be retained, a match of at least six nucleotides to both a V gene segment and a J gene segment was required. Rearrangements were classified as productive when the CDR3 lacked stop codons and remained in frame with V and J, and all other rearrangements were classified as non-productive. CDR3 was defined according to IMGT convention as the region running from the second conserved V-encoded cysteine to the conserved J-encoded phenylalanine. The earlier analysis of fewer than 700 of the donors excluded sequences that lacked an unambiguous match to a single V gene segment. In an earlier analysis of almost 600 of the donors, a V segment was called functional when productive rearrangements were above 56.7%, and segregating when the standard deviation between donors exceeded 5%. A statistical classification framework was built for diagnosing cytomegalovirus status from the catalog of TCR beta chain sequences. In a later analysis, V and J genes were assigned by comparing TCR nucleotide sequences against IMGT/GENE-DB human TR gene sequences. In a later analysis, CDR3 sequences and most-parsimonious VDJ recombination scenarios were assigned using the TCRdist pipeline. In a later analysis, each TCR beta chain was defined by its CDR3 amino acid sequence together with its V-gene family, and reads without a unique V-gene family were excluded. In a later analysis, 450 to 600 highly shared, low-generation-probability nucleotide sequences were removed to address suspected cross-contamination and a sequencing artifact. In a later analysis, a clonal expansion index was calculated for each public chain from normalized within-repertoire ranks of inferred template counts. A later analysis computed generation probabilities with a VDJ recombination model fitted to out-of-frame rearrangements, and checked the results against IGoR. In a later analysis, TCR-TCR, TCR-HLA and TCR-CMV co-occurrence was scored with hypergeometric tests, and a repertoire-size bias correction was applied to TCR pairs. In a later analysis, false discovery rates were estimated by permuting HLA or CMV assignments 20 times. A later analysis grouped co-occurring TCRs with DBSCAN, adding TCRdist sequence similarity when clustering within HLA-allele-positive subsets. For co-occurrence clustering, repertoires with fewer than 30,000 or more than 120,000 public chains were excluded, along with roughly 5 repertoires with anomalous nucleotide sharing. Entries here come from immuneACCESS through TCRdb and include only in-frame sequences with V and J called. Some clones fail to appear in such tables; in the studies checked, an unresolved V gene covers under half of the shortfall, and the cause of the remainder is unknown. V and J calls and clone size follow that table, whereas D and trimming were derived from the DNA. The sample table lists 100,000 or so clones, roughly 80% of them with a count of one. The ten largest clones capture roughly 2.7% of the sample.

The V and J genes are TRBV13 and TRBJ2-3, and the D gene may be TRBD1, 6 bases matching. The clonotype comes from a female donor in good health and CMV-seronegative. Source material: PBMCs. The DNA sequence is given as TGTGCCAGCAGCGATGCCACAGGGTCGGCGCAGTATTTT. The resulting protein is CASSDATGSAQYF.